The clone carrying this TCR beta chain was seen more than once but under ten times. Its cognate antigen is unknown. Germline V CDR1 and CDR2: DFQATT, SNEGSKA (reference sequence). The V end lost 6 bases, the J end lost 8 bases, and 19 bases lay between the germline ends. CDR3 size: 13 residues. This sample is drawn from a study of response to subunit inactivated influenza vaccine. Study-level points and caveats: Authors suggested each seasonal influenza vaccination recruits few new T cells.

TCRdb reprocessed the RT-PCR reads with MiXCR, giving one entry per CDR3 protein. There are fewer than 550,000 distinct CDR3 sequences in the sample; around 25% occur only once, and approximately 2% lies in the top ten. The clonotype comes from a man aged 50 to 59 who received an inactivated influenza vaccine. The V and J genes are TRBV20-1 and TRBJ1-2, with D possibly matching TRBD1 (6 bases). Source: CD4+ T cells sorted from PBMCs, taken around 5 days after vaccination. This chain's CDR3 is CSAGEGVRDGYTF. The CDR3 DNA is TGCAGTGCCGGCGAGGGGGTTAGGGACGGCTACACCTTC.